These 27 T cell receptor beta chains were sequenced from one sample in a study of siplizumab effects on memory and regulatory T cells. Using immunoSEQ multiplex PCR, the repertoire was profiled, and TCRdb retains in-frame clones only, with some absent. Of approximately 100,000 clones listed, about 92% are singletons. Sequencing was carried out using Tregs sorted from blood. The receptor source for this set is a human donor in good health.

The CDR3 spells CASSESTDTQYF. CDR3 sequence (DNA): TGCGCCAGCAGTGAGTCCACAGATACGCAGTATTTT. The gene calls are TRBV10-1 and TRBJ2-3; D is unresolved. The germline V gene encodes CDR1 WNHNN and CDR2 SYGVQD (reference sequence). This CDR3 has 12 residues. V lost 0 bases to trimming and J lost 2 bases, with 0 bases between them.

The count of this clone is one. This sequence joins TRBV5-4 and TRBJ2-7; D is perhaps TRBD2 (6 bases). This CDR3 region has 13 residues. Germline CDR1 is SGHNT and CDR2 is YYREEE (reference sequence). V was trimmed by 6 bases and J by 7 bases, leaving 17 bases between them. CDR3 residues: CASTSGTFTEQYF. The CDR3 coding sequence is TGTGCCAGCACCTCGGGGACTTTTACGGAGCAGTACTTC.

The CDR3 reads CASSQDQDSYGYTF. CDR3 DNA: TGTGCCAGCAGCCAAGATCAGGACAGCTATGGCTACACCTTC. The chain recombines TRBV14 with TRBJ1-2; tentatively, D is TRBD1 (6 bases). The V end lost 0 bases, the J end lost 4 bases, and 9 bases lay between the germline ends. The CDR3 has 14 amino acids. In germline, CDR1 is SGHDN, CDR2 FVKESK.

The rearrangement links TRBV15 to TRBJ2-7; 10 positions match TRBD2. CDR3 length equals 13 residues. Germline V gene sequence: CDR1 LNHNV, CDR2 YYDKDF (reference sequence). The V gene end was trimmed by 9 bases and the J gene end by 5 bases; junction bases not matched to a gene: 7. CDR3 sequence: CATSSGSRDEQYF. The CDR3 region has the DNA TGTGCCACTTCTAGCGGGAGTCGTGACGAGCAGTACTTC.

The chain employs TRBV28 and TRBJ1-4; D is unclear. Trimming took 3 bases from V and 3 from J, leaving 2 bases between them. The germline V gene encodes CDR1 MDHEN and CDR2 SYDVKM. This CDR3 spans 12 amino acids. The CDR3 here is CASSLPNEKLFF. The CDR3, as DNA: TGTGCCAGCAGTTTGCCTAATGAAAAACTGTTTTTT.

Here the CDR3 reads CASSPRLISAEAFF. CDR3 bases: TGTGCCAGCAGCCCCCGCTTGATATCGGCTGAAGCTTTCTTT. The rearrangement uses TRBV4-2 and TRBJ1-1, with D unresolved. V gave up 4 bases and J gave up 6 bases, with 15 bases separating them. Germline CDR1 reads LGHNA; CDR2 reads YNFKEQ. The CDR3 is 14 amino acids.

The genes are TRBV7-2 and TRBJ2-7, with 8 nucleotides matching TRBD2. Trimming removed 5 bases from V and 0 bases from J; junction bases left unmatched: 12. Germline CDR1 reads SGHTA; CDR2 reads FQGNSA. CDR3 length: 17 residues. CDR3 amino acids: CASSAKPSGWSSYEQYF. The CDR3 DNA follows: TGTGCCAGCAGCGCCAAACCTAGCGGGTGGAGCTCCTACGAGCAGTACTTC.

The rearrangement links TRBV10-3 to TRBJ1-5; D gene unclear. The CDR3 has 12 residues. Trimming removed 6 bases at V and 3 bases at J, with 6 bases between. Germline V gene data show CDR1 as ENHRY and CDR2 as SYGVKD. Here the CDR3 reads CAIRDSNQPQHF. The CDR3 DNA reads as TGTGCCATCAGGGACTCCAATCAGCCCCAGCATTTT.

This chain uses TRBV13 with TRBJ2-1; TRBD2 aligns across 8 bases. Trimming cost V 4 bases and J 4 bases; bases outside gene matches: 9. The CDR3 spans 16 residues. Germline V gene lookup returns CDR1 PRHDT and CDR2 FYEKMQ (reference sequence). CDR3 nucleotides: TGTGCCAGCAGCTGGGCCGGGGGGGCTATGTACAATGAGCAGTTCTTC. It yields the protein CASSWAGGAMYNEQFF.

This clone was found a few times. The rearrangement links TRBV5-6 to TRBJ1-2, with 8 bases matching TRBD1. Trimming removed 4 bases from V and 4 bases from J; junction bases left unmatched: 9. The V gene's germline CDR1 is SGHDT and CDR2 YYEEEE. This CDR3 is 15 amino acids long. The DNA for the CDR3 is TGTGCCAGCAGCCCTCAGGCAGGGGGCAGCTATGGCTACACCTTC. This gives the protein CASSPQAGGSYGYTF.

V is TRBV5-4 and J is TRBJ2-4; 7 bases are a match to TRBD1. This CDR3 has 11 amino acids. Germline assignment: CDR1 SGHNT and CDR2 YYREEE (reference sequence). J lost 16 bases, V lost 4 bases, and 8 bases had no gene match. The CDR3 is CASSKTGQVYF. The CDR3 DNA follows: TGTGCCAGCAGCAAGACAGGACAGGTCTACTTC.

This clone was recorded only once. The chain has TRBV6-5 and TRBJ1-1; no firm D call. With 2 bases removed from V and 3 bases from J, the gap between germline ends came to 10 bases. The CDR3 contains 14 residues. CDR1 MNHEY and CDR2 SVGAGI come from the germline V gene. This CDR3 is CASSYNGAYTEAFF. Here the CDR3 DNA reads TGTGCCAGCAGTTACAACGGAGCTTACACTGAAGCTTTCTTT.

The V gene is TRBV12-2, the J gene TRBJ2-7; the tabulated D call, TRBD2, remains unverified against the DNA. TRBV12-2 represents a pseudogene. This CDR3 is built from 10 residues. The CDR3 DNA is TGTGCAAGTCAGCGTGTGGAGCAGTACTTC. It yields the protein CASQRVEQYF.

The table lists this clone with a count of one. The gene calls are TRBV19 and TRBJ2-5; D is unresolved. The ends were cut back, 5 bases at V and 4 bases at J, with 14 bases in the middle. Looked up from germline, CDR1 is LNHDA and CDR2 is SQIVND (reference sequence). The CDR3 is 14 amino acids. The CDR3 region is CASSLGTWGETQYF. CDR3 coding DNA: TGTGCCAGTAGTTTGGGCACGTGGGGAGAGACCCAGTACTTC.

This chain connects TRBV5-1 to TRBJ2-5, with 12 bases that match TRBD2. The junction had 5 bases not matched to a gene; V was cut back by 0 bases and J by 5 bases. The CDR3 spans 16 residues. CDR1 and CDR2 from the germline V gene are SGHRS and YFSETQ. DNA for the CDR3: TGCGCCAGCAGCTTGGTACTAGCGGGAGGAAAGGAGACCCAGTACTTC. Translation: CASSLVLAGGKETQYF.

CDR3 residues: CASSQVGEGANVLTF. CDR3 in DNA: TGCGCCAGCAGCCAAGTTGGTGAGGGGGCCAACGTCCTGACTTTC. V is TRBV4-1 and J is TRBJ2-6, with D unresolved. Germline V gives CDR1 MGHRA, CDR2 YSYEKL. This CDR3 contains 15 residues. V lost 1 base, J lost 4 bases, and 8 bases lay in between.

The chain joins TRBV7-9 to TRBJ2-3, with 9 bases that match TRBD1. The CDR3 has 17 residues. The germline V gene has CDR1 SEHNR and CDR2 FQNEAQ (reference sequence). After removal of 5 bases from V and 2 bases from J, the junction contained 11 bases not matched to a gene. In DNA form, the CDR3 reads TGTGCCAGCAGCCTCCCCGGACAGGGGAAGGCCACAGATACGCAGTATTTT. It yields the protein CASSLPGQGKATDTQYF.

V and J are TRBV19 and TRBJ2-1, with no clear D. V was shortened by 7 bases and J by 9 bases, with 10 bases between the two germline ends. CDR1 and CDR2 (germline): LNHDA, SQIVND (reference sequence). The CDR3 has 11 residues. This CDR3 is CASNGVTEQFF. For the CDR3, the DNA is TGTGCCAGTAATGGGGTAACTGAGCAGTTCTTC.

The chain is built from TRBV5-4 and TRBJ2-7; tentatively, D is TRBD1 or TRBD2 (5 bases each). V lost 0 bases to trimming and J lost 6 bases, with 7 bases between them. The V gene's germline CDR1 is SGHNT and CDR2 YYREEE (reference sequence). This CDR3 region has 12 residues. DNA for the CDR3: TGTGCCAGCAGCTTGGGAGGGGTCGAGCAGTACTTC. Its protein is CASSLGGVEQYF. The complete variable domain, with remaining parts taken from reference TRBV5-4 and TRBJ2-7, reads ETGVTQSPTHLIKTRGQQVTLRCSSQSGHNTVSWYQQALGQGPQFIFQYYREEENGRGNFPPRFSGLQFPNYSSELNVNALELDDSALYLCASSLGGVEQYFGPGTRLTVT.

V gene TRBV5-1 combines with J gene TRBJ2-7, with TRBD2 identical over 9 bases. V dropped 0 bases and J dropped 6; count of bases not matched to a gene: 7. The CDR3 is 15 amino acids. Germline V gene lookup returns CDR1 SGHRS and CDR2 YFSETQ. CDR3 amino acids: CASSLAGGRGGEQYF. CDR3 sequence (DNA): TGCGCCAGCAGCTTGGCAGGCGGGAGGGGCGGCGAGCAGTACTTC.

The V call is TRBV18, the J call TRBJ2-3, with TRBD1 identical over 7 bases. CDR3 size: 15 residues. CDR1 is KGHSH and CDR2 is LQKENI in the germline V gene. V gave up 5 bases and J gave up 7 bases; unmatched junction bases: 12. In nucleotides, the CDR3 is TGTGCCAGCTCAGTCGGAGCGACAGGGCCACATACGCAGTATTTT. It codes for CASSVGATGPHTQYF.

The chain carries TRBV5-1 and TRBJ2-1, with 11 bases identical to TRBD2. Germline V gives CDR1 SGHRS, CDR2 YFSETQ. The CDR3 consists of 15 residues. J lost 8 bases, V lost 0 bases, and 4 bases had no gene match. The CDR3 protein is CASSLVAGGPYEQFF. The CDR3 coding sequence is TGCGCCAGCAGCTTGGTAGCGGGAGGGCCTTATGAGCAGTTCTTC.

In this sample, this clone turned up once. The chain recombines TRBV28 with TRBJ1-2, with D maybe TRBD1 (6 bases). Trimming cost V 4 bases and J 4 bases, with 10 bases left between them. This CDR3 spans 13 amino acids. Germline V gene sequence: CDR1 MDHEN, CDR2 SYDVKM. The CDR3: CASSWRTAYGYTF. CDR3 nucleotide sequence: TGTGCCAGCAGTTGGAGGACAGCCTATGGCTACACCTTC.

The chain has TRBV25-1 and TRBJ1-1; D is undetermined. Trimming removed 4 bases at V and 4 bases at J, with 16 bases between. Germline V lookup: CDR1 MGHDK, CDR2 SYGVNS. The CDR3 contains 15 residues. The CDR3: CASSGLRHRRTEAFF. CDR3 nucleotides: TGTGCCAGCAGTGGGTTGAGACACAGACGCACTGAAGCTTTCTTT.

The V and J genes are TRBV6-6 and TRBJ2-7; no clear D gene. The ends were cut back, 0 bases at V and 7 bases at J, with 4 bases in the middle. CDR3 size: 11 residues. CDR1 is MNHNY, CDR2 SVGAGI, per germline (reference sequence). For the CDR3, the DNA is TGTGCCAGCAGTTACTCGGAGGAGCAGTACTTC. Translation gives CASSYSEEQYF.

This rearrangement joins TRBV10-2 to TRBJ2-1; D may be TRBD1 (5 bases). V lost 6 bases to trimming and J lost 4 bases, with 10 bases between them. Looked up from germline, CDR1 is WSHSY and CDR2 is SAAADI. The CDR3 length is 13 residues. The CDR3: CASRGQVYNEQFF. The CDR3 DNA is TGCGCCAGCAGGGGGCAGGTATACAATGAGCAGTTCTTC.

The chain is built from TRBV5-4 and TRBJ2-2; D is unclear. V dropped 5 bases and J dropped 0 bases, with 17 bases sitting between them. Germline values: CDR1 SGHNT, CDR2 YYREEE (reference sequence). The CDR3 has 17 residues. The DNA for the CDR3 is TGTGCCAGCAGTCCCTTATCGTCGGGTACGAACACCGGGGAGCTGTTTTTT. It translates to CASSPLSSGTNTGELFF.